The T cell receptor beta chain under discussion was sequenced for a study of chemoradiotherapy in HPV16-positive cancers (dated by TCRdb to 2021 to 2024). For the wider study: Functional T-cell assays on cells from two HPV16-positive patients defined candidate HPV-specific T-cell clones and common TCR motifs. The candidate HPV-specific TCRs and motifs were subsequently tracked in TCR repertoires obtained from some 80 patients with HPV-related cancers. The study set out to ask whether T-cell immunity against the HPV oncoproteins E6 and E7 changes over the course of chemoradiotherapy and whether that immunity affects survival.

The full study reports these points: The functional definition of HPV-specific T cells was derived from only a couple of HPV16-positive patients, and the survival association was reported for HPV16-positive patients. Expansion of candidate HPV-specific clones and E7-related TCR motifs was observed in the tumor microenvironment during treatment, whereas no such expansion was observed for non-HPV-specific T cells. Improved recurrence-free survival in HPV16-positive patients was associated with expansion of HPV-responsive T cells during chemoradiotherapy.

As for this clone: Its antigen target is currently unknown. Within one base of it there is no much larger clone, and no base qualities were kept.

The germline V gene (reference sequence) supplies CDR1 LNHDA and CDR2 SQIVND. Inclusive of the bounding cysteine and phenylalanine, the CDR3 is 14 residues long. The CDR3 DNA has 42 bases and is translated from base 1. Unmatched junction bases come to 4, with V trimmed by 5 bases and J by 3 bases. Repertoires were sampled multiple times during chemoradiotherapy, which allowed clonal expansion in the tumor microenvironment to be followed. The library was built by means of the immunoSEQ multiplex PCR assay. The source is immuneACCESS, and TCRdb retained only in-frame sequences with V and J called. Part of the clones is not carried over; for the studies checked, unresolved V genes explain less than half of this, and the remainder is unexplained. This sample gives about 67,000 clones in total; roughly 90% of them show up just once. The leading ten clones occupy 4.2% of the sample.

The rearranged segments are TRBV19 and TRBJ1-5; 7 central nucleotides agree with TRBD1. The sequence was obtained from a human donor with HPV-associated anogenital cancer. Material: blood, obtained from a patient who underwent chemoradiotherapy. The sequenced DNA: TGTGCCAGTAGTGGGGACAGACCCAATCAGCCCCAGCATTTT. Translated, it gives CASSGDRPNQPQHF.